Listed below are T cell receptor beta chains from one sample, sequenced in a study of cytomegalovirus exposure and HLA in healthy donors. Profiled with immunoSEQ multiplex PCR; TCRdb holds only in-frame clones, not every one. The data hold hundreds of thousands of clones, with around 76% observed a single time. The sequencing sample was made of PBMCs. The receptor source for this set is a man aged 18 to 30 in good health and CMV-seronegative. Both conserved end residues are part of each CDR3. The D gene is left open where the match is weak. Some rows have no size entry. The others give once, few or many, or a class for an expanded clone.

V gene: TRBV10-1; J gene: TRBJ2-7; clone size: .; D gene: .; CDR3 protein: CASSESGPYEQYF; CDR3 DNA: TGCGCCAGCAGTGAGTCGGGGCCCTACGAGCAGTACTTC
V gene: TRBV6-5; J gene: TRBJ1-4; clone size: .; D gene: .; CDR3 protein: CASSYPGVTNEKLFF; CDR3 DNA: TGTGCCAGCAGTTACCCAGGGGTTACTAATGAAAAACTGTTTTTT
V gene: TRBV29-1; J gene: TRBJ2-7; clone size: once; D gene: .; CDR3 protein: CSVVTGLYEQYF; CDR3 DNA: TGCAGCGTTGTTACAGGCCTCTACGAGCAGTACTTC
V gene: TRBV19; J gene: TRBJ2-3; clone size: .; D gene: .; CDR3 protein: CASSIVGATDTQYF; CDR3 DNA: TGTGCCAGTAGTATCGTAGGGGCGACAGATACGCAGTATTTT
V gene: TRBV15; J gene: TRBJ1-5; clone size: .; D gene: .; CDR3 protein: CATSRDSREPQHF; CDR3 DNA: TGTGCCACCAGCAGAGATTCGAGGGAGCCCCAGCATTTT
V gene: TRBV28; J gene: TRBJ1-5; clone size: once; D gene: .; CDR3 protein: CASSKNQGLWSNQPQHF; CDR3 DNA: TGTGCCAGCAGTAAGAATCAGGGACTTTGGAGCAATCAGCCCCAGCATTTT
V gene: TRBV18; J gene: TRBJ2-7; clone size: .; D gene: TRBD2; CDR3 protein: CASSPLKTSGIGEQYF; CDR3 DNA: TGTGCCAGCTCACCACTGAAAACTAGCGGGATTGGCGAGCAGTACTTC
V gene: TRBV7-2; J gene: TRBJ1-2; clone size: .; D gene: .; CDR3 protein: CASSVRDTRGANYGYTF; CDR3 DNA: TGTGCCAGCAGCGTACGGGACACCAGAGGTGCTAACTATGGCTACACCTTC
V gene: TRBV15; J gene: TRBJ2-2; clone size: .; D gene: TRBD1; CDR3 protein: CATSRDRGQGYAGELFF; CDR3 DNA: TGTGCCACCAGCAGAGATAGGGGACAGGGGTATGCCGGGGAGCTGTTTTTT
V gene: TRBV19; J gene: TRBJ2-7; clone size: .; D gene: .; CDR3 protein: CASSSDRNSYEQYF; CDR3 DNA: TGTGCCAGTAGTTCAGACAGGAACTCCTACGAGCAGTACTTC
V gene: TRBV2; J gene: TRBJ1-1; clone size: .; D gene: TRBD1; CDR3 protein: CAGGTEGNTEAFF; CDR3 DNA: TGTGCCGGCGGGACAGAGGGCAACACTGAAGCTTTCTTT
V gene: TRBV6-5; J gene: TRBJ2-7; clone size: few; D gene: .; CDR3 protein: CASSAYRRGAYEQYF; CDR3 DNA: TGTGCCAGCAGTGCCTACAGGCGAGGCGCCTACGAGCAGTACTTC
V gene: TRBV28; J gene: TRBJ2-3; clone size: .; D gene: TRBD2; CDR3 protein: CASQSKTSGESTDTQYF; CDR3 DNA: TGTGCCAGCCAATCTAAGACTAGCGGGGAAAGCACAGATACGCAGTATTTT
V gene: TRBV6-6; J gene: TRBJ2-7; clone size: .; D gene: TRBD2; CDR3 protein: CASSGGVYEQYF; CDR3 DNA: TGTGCCAGCAGCGGGGGGGTCTACGAGCAGTACTTC
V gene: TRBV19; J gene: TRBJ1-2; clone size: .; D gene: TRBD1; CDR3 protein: CASSKTGASGYGYTF; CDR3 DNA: TGTGCCAGTAGTAAAACAGGGGCATCTGGTTATGGCTACACCTTC
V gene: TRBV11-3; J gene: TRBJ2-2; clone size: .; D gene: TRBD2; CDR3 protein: CASRLAANTGELFF; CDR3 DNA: TGTGCCAGCAGACTAGCGGCGAACACCGGGGAGCTGTTTTTT
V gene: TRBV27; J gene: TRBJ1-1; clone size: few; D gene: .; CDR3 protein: CASRLTVMNTEAFF; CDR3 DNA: TGTGCCAGCAGATTGACTGTCATGAACACTGAAGCTTTCTTT
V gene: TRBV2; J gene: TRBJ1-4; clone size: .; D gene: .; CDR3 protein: CASSPRGPATNEKLFF; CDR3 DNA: TGTGCCAGCAGCCCCAGGGGTCCGGCAACTAATGAAAAACTGTTTTTT
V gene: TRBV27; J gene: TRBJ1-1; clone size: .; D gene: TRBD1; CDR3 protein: CASNTYAGGTVEAFF; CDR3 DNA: TGTGCCAGCAACACATACGCGGGGGGGACAGTTGAAGCTTTCTTT
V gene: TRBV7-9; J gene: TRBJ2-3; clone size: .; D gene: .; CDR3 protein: CASSLAQGNTQYF; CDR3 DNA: TGTGCCAGCAGCTTAGCCCAGGGCAATACGCAGTATTTT
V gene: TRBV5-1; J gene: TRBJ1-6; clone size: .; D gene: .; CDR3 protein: CASSLANRAGSPLHF; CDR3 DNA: TGCGCCAGCAGCTTGGCCAACAGGGCGGGTTCACCCCTCCACTTT
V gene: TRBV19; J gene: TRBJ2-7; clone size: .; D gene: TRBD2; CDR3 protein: CASSIVGTSVGPSYEQYF; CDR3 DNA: TGTGCCAGTAGTATAGTAGGGACTAGCGTAGGACCGTCCTACGAGCAGTACTTC
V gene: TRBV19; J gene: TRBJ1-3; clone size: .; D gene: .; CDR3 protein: CASSMGDSSGNTIYF; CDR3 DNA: TGTGCCAGTAGTATGGGCGATAGCTCTGGAAACACCATATATTTT
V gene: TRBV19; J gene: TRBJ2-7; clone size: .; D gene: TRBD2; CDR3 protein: CASSMYGTSYEQYF; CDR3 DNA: TGTGCCAGTAGTATGTATGGGACTAGCTACGAGCAGTACTTC
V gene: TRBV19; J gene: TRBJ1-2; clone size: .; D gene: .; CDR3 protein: CASSMGGLAAGYTF; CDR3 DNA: TGTGCCAGTAGTATGGGGGGACTCGCTGCGGGCTACACCTTC
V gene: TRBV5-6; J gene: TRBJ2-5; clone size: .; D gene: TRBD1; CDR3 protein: CASSLPGQGAGETQYF; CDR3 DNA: TGTGCCAGCAGCTTGCCCGGACAGGGGGCGGGGGAGACCCAGTACTTC
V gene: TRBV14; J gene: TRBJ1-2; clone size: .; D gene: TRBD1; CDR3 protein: CASSQGDRDRWYGYTF; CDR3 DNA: TGTGCCAGCAGCCAAGGTGACAGGGATCGCTGGTATGGCTACACCTTC
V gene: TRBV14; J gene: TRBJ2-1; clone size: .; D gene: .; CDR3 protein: CASSQGVGGTYNEQFF; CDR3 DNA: TGTGCCAGCAGCCAAGGAGTTGGGGGCACCTACAATGAGCAGTTCTTC
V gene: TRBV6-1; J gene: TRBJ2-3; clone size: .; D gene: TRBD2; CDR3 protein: CASSESGGGTDTQYF; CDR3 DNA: TGTGCCAGCAGTGAATCGGGGGGGGGCACAGATACGCAGTATTTT
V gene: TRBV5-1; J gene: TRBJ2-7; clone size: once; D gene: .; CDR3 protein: CASTDGGGTYEQYF; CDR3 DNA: TGCGCCAGCACCGATGGCGGAGGAACCTACGAGCAGTACTTC